The rows below give T cell receptor beta chains drawn from one sample of a study of high-grade serous ovarian cancer treatment subgroups. Here immunoSEQ multiplex PCR was the method, and the copy in TCRdb shows in-frame clones only, minus some. In the table there are several thousand clones, roughly two thirds of which are singletons. The sample was tumor tissue. Every receptor here comes from a human donor with high-grade serous ovarian cancer. Each CDR3 is given without its conserved first and last residue.

CDR3 length	J gene	V gene	CDR3 protein
14	TRBJ2-2	TRBV7-9	ASSLGEAPTTGELF
13	TRBJ2-1	TRBV7-6	ASSLGTGGVNEQF
12	TRBJ2-2	TRBV9	ASSVVGASRELF
13	TRBJ1-2	TRBV9	ASSVDTGPDYGYT
15	TRBJ1-4	TRBV7-2	ASSSEVPGTGGGKLF
10	TRBJ1-2	TRBV2	ASSAQPYGYT
13	TRBJ1-5	TRBV7-2	ASSLEGTGGQPQH
14	TRBJ2-3	TRBV6-4	ASSDSSGGGSDTQY
14	TRBJ2-5	TRBV16	ASSQLGHQSQETQY
13	TRBJ1-5	TRBV6-1	ASSGDTASDRPQH
12	TRBJ1-6	TRBV6-4	ASRRTGHNSPLH
12	TRBJ1-1	TRBV5-4	ASSPTRVNTEAF
14	TRBJ1-2	TRBV11-2	ASSLLLSRGKNGYT
14	TRBJ1-2	TRBV5-4	ASTPTPLGPNYGYT